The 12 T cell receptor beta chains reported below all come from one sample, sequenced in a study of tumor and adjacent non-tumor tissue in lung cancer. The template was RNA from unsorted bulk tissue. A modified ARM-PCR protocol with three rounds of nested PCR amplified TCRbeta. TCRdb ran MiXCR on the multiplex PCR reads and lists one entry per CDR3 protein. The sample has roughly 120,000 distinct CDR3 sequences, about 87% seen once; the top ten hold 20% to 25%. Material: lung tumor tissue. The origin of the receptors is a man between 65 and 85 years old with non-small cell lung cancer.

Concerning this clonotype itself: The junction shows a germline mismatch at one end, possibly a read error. The CDR3, as DNA: TGTGTCAGTGGTTTTGACAGAAATCAGCCCCTGCATTTT. This gives the protein CVSGFDRNQPLHF. The rearrangement links TRBV12-5 to TRBJ1-5; possible D gene TRBD1, 5 bases. CDR3 length: 13 amino acids. In germline, CDR1 is LGHNT, CDR2 FRNRAP.

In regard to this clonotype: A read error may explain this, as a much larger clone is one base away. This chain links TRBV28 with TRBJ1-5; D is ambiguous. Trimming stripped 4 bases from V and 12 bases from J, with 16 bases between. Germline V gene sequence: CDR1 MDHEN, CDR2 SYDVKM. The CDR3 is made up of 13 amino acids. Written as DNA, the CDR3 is TGTGCCAGCAGTTACACAGTCTTACGGCGCCAGCATTTT. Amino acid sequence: CASSYTVLRRQHF.

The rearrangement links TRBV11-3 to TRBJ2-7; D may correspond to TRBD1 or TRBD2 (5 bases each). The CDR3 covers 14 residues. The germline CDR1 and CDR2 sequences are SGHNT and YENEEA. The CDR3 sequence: CTCSLYGTLGEQYF. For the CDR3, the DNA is TGTACCTGCAGCTTGTACGGGACGCTAGGAGAGCAGTACTTC.

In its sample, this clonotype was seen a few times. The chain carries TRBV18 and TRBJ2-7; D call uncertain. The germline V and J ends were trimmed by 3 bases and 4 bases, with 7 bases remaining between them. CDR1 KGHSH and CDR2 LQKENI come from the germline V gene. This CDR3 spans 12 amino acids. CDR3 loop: CASSPAGYEQYF. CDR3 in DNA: TGTGCCAGCTCACCCGCCGGTTACGAGCAGTACTTC.

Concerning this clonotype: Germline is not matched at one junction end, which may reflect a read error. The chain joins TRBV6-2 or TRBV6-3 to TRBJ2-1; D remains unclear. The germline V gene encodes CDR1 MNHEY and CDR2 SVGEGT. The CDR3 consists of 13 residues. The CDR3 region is CASSRCGYSEQFF. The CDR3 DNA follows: TGTGCCAGCAGCAGATGCGGTTACAGTGAGCAGTTCTTC.

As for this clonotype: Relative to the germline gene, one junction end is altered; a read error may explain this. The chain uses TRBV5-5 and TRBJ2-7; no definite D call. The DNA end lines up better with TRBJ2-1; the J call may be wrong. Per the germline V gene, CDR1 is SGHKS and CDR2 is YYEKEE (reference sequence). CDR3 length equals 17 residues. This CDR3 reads CASSLVFGSSLTYEQFF. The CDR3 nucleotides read TGTGCTAGCAGCTTGGTATTTGGTAGCTCACTCACCTACGAGCAGTTCTTC.

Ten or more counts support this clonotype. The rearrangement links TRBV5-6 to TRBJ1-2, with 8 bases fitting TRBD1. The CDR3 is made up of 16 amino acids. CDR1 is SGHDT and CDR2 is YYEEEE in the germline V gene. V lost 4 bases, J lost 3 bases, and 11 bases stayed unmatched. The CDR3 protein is CASSTDREVGDYGYTF. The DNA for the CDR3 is TGTGCCAGCAGCACGGACAGGGAGGTAGGGGACTATGGCTACACCTTC.

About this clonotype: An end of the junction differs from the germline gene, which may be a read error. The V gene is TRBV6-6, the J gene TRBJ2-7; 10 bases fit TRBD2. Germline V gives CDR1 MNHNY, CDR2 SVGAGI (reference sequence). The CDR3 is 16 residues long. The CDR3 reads CASCYSTSGYSHEQYF. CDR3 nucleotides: TGTGCCAGCTGTTACTCGACTAGCGGGTACTCCCACGAGCAGTACTTC.

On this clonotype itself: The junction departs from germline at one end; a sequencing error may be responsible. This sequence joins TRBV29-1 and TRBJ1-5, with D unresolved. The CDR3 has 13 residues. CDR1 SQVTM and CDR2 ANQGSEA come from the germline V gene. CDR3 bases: TGCAGTGTTTTGAGGTATAGCAATCAGCCCCAACATTTT. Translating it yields CSVLRYSNQPQHF.

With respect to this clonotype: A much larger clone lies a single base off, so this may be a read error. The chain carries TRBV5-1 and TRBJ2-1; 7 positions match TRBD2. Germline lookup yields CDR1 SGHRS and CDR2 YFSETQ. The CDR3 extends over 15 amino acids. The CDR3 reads CASSLLPGGYNKQFF. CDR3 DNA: TGCGCCAGCAGCCTGTTACCGGGAGGATACAATAAGCAGTTCTTC.

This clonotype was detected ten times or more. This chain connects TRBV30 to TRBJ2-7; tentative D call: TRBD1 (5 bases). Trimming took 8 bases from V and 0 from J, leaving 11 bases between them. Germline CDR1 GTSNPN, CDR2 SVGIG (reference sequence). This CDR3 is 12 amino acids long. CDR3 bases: TGTGCCGGAAAGACAGTCTCCTACGAGCAGTACTTC. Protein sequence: CAGKTVSYEQYF.

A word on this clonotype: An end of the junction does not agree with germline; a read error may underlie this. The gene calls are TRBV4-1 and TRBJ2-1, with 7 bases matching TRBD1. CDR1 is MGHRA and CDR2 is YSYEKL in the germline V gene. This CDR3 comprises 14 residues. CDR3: CASNQVGQGVEQFF. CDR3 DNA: TGCGCCAGCAACCAAGTGGGCCAGGGGGTTGAGCAGTTCTTC.